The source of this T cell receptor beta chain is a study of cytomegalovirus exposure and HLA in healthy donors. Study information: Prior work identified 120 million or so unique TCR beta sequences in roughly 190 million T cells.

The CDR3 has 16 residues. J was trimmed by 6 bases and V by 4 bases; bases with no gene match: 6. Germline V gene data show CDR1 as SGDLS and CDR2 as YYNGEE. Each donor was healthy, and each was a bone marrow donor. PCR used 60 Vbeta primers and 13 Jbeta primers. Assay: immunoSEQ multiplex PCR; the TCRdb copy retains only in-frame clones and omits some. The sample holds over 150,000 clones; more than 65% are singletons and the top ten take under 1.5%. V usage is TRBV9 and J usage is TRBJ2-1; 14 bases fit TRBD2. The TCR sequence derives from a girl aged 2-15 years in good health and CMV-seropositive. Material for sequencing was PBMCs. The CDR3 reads CASSRGLAGALNEQFF. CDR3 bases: TGTGCCAGCAGCAGGGGACTAGCGGGAGCACTCAATGAGCAGTTCTTC.